This T cell receptor beta chain was recovered during a study of blood T cell repertoires in COVID-19. Profiling relied on immunoSEQ multiplex PCR, and the TCRdb table lists in-frame clones only, not all of them. The repertoire holds about 210,000 clones, 80% to 90% seen once, with approximately 4% in the top ten. CDR1 is SGHAT and CDR2 is FQNNGV in the germline V gene. The ends lost 1 base at V and 10 bases at J; junction bases unmatched: 9. CDR3 length: 14 amino acids. Participants were aged roughly 18 to 89 years from 24 US areas. The specimen sequenced was PBMCs or T cells enriched from blood (not recorded which). The TCR was taken from a woman younger than 45 who had been exposed to COVID-19. V gene TRBV11-2 combines with J gene TRBJ1-2, with TRBD1 identical over 7 bases. CDR3 DNA: TGTGCCAGCAGCTTAGGCTCCGGGACAGCCCCCTACACCTTC. Encoded protein: CASSLGSGTAPYTF.